Listed here are 30 T cell receptor beta chains from one sample, sequenced in a study of a mutant IDH1 vaccine in newly diagnosed glioma. Method: immunoSEQ multiplex PCR; TCRdb's copy keeps in-frame clones and lacks some. The table lists more than 50,000 clones, approximately 86% of them singletons. Time point described: baseline, week 1 (first vaccination visit). Stated treatment: pre-vaccination baseline after standard-of-care therapy. The source material was PBMCs, sampled from a glioma patient treated with radiotherapy, temozolomide or both. These receptors all come from a young man with glioma.

The chain carries TRBV11-2 and TRBJ1-1; weak D call: TRBD1 (5 bases). Germline loops: CDR1 SGHAT, CDR2 FQNNGV. This CDR3 region has 14 residues. Deletions cut 1 base from V and 7 bases from J, with 13 bases between. The CDR3 region has the DNA TGTGCCAGCAGCTTAGGGCGCGGTGGGGGTGAAGCTTTCTTT. Translation gives CASSLGRGGGEAFF.

The chain employs TRBV6-1 and TRBJ1-1; D remains ambiguous. Germline values: CDR1 MNHNS, CDR2 SASEGT. V lost 2 bases and J lost 8, with 9 bases in between. The CDR3 sequence is 12 residues long. The CDR3 reads CASSEISFEAFF. CDR3 nucleotide sequence: TGTGCCAGCAGTGAAATCAGTTTCGAAGCTTTCTTT.

The CDR3 region has the DNA TGTGCCAGCAGTTACTCGAGTAGAGGGAGAGCCTACGAGCAGTACTTC. This codes for CASSYSSRGRAYEQYF. The chain carries TRBV6-5 and TRBJ2-7; possibly TRBD2 for D (5 bases). The CDR3 covers 16 residues. Germline V lookup: CDR1 MNHEY, CDR2 SVGAGI. V gave up 0 bases and J gave up 2 bases, with 14 bases separating them.

The CDR3 DNA follows: TGTGCCAGTAGTATATTACGGGGATACGAAGAGACCCAGTACTTC. It is translated as CASSILRGYEETQYF. V and J are TRBV19 and TRBJ2-5, with D maybe TRBD2 (5 bases). Germline V gene lookup returns CDR1 LNHDA and CDR2 SQIVND (reference sequence). The CDR3 consists of 15 residues. Between the trimmed V and J ends, which lost 2 bases and 3 bases, there was a span of 13 bases.

The genes are TRBV7-9 and TRBJ2-1; maybe TRBD2 (5 bases). Trimming cost V 4 bases and J 1 base, with 11 bases left between them. This CDR3 is built from 15 residues. CDR1 SEHNR and CDR2 FQNEAQ come from the germline V gene (reference sequence). The CDR3 protein is CASSSPGISYNEQFF. The CDR3 DNA reads TGTGCCAGCAGCTCACCGGGGATATCCTACAATGAGCAGTTCTTC.

CDR3 DNA sequence: TGTGCCAGCAGTCCATCAGGGGGCCTTGATTTCCGGTCCTATGGCTACACCTTC. This translates into CASSPSGGLDFRSYGYTF. The chain couples TRBV5-6 to TRBJ1-2, with TRBD1 identical over 8 bases. CDR3 length: 18 amino acids. Losses at the gene ends were 5 bases for V and 4 bases for J; bases not matched to a gene: 19. Per the germline V gene, CDR1 is SGHDT and CDR2 is YYEEEE.

V is TRBV28 and J is TRBJ1-2; D may be TRBD1 (6 bases). The CDR3 loop spans 15 amino acids. Germline V gene lookup returns CDR1 MDHEN and CDR2 SYDVKM. Trimming removed 2 bases from V and 3 bases from J, with 13 bases in between. Written as DNA, the CDR3 is TGTGCCAGCAGTTTACCAACAGGGAACGACTATGGCTACACCTTC. This encodes CASSLPTGNDYGYTF.

The chain joins TRBV29-1 to TRBJ2-5, with D tentatively TRBD1 (6 bases). The CDR3 loop spans 14 amino acids. Germline V gene sequence: CDR1 SQVTM, CDR2 ANQGSEA. Deletions cut 0 bases from V and 6 bases from J, with 14 bases between. CDR3 bases: TGCAGCGTTGAAGATCTTTGGGGGCTGAAGACCCAGTACTTC. Its protein product is CSVEDLWGLKTQYF.

V usage is TRBV7-8 and J usage is TRBJ1-1, with D unclear. Germline CDR1 SGHVS, CDR2 FQNEAQ. This CDR3 has 14 amino acids. V lost 1 base, J lost 1 base, and 7 bases lay in between. The CDR3 reads CASSLGGWNTEAFF. The CDR3 DNA reads as TGTGCCAGCAGCTTAGGCGGGTGGAACACTGAAGCTTTCTTT.

The V and J genes are TRBV6-5 and TRBJ1-6; 8 nucleotides agree with TRBD1. The V gene's germline CDR1 is MNHEY and CDR2 SVGAGI. The ends lost 0 bases at V and 7 bases at J; junction bases unmatched: 2. This CDR3 has 15 residues. CDR3 residues: CASSYSGQVNSPLHF. In DNA, the CDR3 is TGTGCCAGCAGTTACTCGGGACAGGTCAATTCACCCCTCCACTTT.

This chain joins TRBV5-6 and TRBJ1-1, with a weak D call TRBD1 (6 bases). Germline CDR1 reads SGHDT; CDR2 reads YYEEEE. Between the trimmed V and J ends, which lost 7 bases and 1 base, there was a span of 14 bases. This CDR3 spans 14 amino acids. CDR3 DNA sequence: TGTGCCAGCGGATACAGGGAGGGGAACACTGAAGCTTTCTTT. Its translation is CASGYREGNTEAFF. Drawing the rest from reference TRBV5-6 and TRBJ1-1, the complete variable domain is DAGVTQSPTHLIKTRGQQVTLRCSPKSGHDTVSWYQQALGQGPQFIFQYYEEEERQRGNFPDRFSGHQFPNYSSELNVNALLLGDSALYLCASGYREGNTEAFFGQGTRLTVV.

The chain links TRBV18 to TRBJ2-7, with 8 bases fitting TRBD1. V dropped 1 base and J dropped 1; count of bases not matched to a gene: 6. From germline, CDR1 is KGHSH and CDR2 LQKENI. The CDR3 covers 16 residues. The CDR3 sequence is CASSPLAQGASYEQYF. In nucleotides, the CDR3 is TGTGCCAGCTCACCACTGGCCCAGGGGGCTTCCTACGAGCAGTACTTC. Based on the CDR3 plus reference TRBV18 and TRBJ2-7, the full variable domain is NAGVMQNPRHLVRRRGQEARLRCSPMKGHSHVYWYRQLPEEGLKFMVYLQKENIIDESGMPKERFSAEFPKEGPSILRIQQVVRGDSAAYFCASSPLAQGASYEQYFGPGTRLTVT.

This clone was detected a few times. The chain combines TRBV29-1 with TRBJ1-1, with D unresolved. Trimming took off 4 bases at V and 1 base at J, with 7 bases between the two ends. The germline V gene encodes CDR1 SQVTM and CDR2 ANQGSEA. The CDR3 runs to 12 residues. DNA of the CDR3: TGCAGCGTTGCCCACGCGAACACTGAAGCTTTCTTT. Translated: CSVAHANTEAFF.

The V gene is TRBV5-5, the J gene TRBJ2-6, with D unresolved. Between the trimmed V and J ends, which lost 4 bases and 0 bases, there was a span of 5 bases. The germline V gene has CDR1 SGHKS and CDR2 YYEKEE (reference sequence). The CDR3 is 14 residues long. The CDR3 coding sequence is TGTGCCAGCAGCGGCTACTCTGGGGCCAACGTCCTGACTTTC. Translation gives CASSGYSGANVLTF.

This chain connects TRBV7-8 to TRBJ2-3; D is unresolved. CDR3 length equals 13 residues. V was trimmed by 2 bases and J by 4 bases, leaving 7 bases between them. Germline CDR1 reads SGHVS; CDR2 reads FQNEAQ. The DNA of the CDR3 is TGTGCCAGCAGCTTAACTTTCCCAGATACGCAGTATTTT. Its translation is CASSLTFPDTQYF. Variable domain in full (rest from reference TRBV7-8 and TRBJ2-3): GAGVSQSPRYKVAKRGQDVALRCDPISGHVSLFWYQQALGQGPEFLTYFQNEAQLDKSGLPSDRFFAERPEGSVSTLKIQRTQQEDSAVYLCASSLTFPDTQYFGPGTRLTVL.

This rearrangement joins TRBV27 to TRBJ1-6; the match to TRBD1 covers 11 bases. Germline CDR1 and CDR2: MNHEY and SMNVEV (reference sequence). The CDR3 totals 16 residues. Trimming cost V 7 bases and J 10 bases; bases outside gene matches: 12. In DNA, the CDR3 is TGTGCCAGCACCCTAGGACAGGGGGCGTTTTGGTCACCCCTCCACTTT. Translation gives CASTLGQGAFWSPLHF.

V usage is TRBV6-4 and J usage is TRBJ2-3, with 12 positions matching TRBD2. CDR1 is MRHNA, CDR2 SNTAGT, per germline. The CDR3 consists of 15 residues. Losses at the gene ends were 4 bases for V and 1 base for J; bases not matched to a gene: 0. CDR3 in DNA: TGTGCCAGCAGTGGACTAGCGGGGGGCACAGATACGCAGTATTTT. This sequence encodes CASSGLAGGTDTQYF.

The V and J genes are TRBV7-8 and TRBJ2-5; D may be TRBD2 (6 bases). Germline loops: CDR1 SGHVS, CDR2 FQNEAQ. V was trimmed by 1 base and J by 5 bases, leaving 17 bases between them. This CDR3 contains 16 residues. The CDR3 DNA is TGTGCCAGCAGCTTAGGCTCGGGGGTGGGTTTGGAGACCCAGTACTTC. This gives the protein CASSLGSGVGLETQYF.

The count of this clone is one. V gene TRBV7-9 combines with J gene TRBJ2-7; 8 bases align to TRBD2. This CDR3 is built from 14 residues. Germline-derived CDR1 and CDR2 are SEHNR and FQNEAQ (reference sequence). Germline trimming cut 5 bases from V and 3 bases from J; bases unmatched to any gene: 6. The CDR3 protein is CASSLGLADYEQYF. The CDR3 nucleotides are TGTGCCAGCAGCCTCGGACTAGCTGACTACGAGCAGTACTTC.

The V gene is TRBV10-2, the J gene TRBJ1-5; D uncertain. Germline CDR1 and CDR2: WSHSY and SAAADI. The V end was cut by 0 bases, the J end by 0 bases, with 6 bases between. The CDR3 spans 15 residues. The CDR3 DNA reads TGCGCCAGCAGTGAGTCGATGCTTAGCAATCAGCCCCAGCATTTT. Encoded protein: CASSESMLSNQPQHF.

The chain combines TRBV5-1 with TRBJ2-2, with D perhaps matching TRBD1 (6 bases). CDR1 and CDR2 from the germline V gene are SGHRS and YFSETQ. Deletions cut 4 bases from V and 7 bases from J, with 17 bases between. This CDR3 is 15 amino acids long. The CDR3 loop is CASSPTGVGIGELFF. The CDR3 DNA follows: TGCGCCAGCAGCCCGACAGGTGTGGGAATCGGGGAGCTGTTTTTT.

The genes are TRBV18 and TRBJ2-1; 8 positions match TRBD2. The CDR3 length is 17 residues. Unmatched junction bases numbered 10, after V lost 2 bases and J lost 4 bases. Per the germline V gene, CDR1 is KGHSH and CDR2 is LQKENI. This CDR3 is CASSPATSGGSYNEQFF. The CDR3 DNA reads as TGTGCCAGCTCACCAGCTACGAGCGGGGGTAGTTACAATGAGCAGTTCTTC.

The gene calls are TRBV5-1 and TRBJ2-7; D is undetermined. The CDR3 extends over 15 amino acids. Trimming removed 0 bases at V and 2 bases at J, with 12 bases between. CDR1 SGHRS and CDR2 YFSETQ come from the germline V gene. The CDR3 is CASSLVGQTTYEQYF. DNA for the CDR3: TGCGCCAGCAGCTTGGTCGGCCAGACCACCTACGAGCAGTACTTC.

J is TRBJ1-1 and V is TRBV4-1, with TRBD1 as a possible D gene (6 bases). V gave up 5 bases and J gave up 5 bases, with 15 bases separating them. The CDR3 contains 14 residues. Germline loops: CDR1 MGHRA, CDR2 YSYEKL. In DNA form, the CDR3 reads TGCGCCAGCAGCTTGAGGACAGTCGGAACTGAAGCTTTCTTT. Amino acids: CASSLRTVGTEAFF.

This chain connects TRBV2 to TRBJ2-7; possible D gene TRBD1, 5 bases. Between the trimmed V and J ends, which lost 2 bases and 0 bases, there was a span of 11 bases. Germline V gene sequence: CDR1 SNHLY, CDR2 FYNNEI. This CDR3 has 15 residues. The CDR3, as DNA: TGTGCCAGCAGTGAACAGGGTACCGGCTCCTACGAGCAGTACTTC. It yields the protein CASSEQGTGSYEQYF.

The CDR3 nucleotides read TGTGCCAGCAGCTTAGGGTTCAGCACTGAAGCTTTCTTT. Translating it yields CASSLGFSTEAFF. V is TRBV7-9 and J is TRBJ1-1; D not resolved. Trimming took 1 base from V and 4 from J, leaving 7 bases between them. Germline CDR1 is SEHNR and CDR2 is FQNEAQ (reference sequence). The CDR3 is 13 residues long.

This clone was found a few times. The chain carries TRBV18 and TRBJ2-1, with a possible D match to TRBD1 (5 bases). V lost 4 bases and J lost 3, with 10 bases in between. This CDR3 region has 14 residues. CDR1 is KGHSH and CDR2 is LQKENI in the germline V gene. CDR3 DNA sequence: TGTGCCAGCTCACTTACAGGATACTACAATGAGCAGTTCTTC. The encoded protein is CASSLTGYYNEQFF. The entire variable domain, with the rest obtained from reference TRBV18 and TRBJ2-1, is as follows: NAGVMQNPRHLVRRRGQEARLRCSPMKGHSHVYWYRQLPEEGLKFMVYLQKENIIDESGMPKERFSAEFPKEGPSILRIQQVVRGDSAAYFCASSLTGYYNEQFFGPGTRLTVL.

The rearrangement joins TRBV29-1 to TRBJ2-1, with D possibly matching TRBD1 (6 bases). Germline V gene data show CDR1 as SQVTM and CDR2 as ANQGSEA. With 7 bases removed from V and 0 bases from J, the gap between germline ends came to 10 bases. The CDR3 contains 13 residues. The CDR3 sequence is CSGLQGSYNEQFF. DNA for the CDR3: TGCAGCGGGTTACAGGGCTCCTACAATGAGCAGTTCTTC.

This rearrangement joins TRBV2 to TRBJ1-6; no firm D call. Germline CDR1 is SNHLY and CDR2 is FYNNEI. The CDR3 loop spans 15 amino acids. V dropped 8 bases and J dropped 0 bases, with 11 bases sitting between them. CDR3 DNA sequence: TGTGCCAGCCTAGCACGGGACTCCTATAATTCACCCCTCCACTTT. Residues: CASLARDSYNSPLHF.

This chain joins TRBV4-2 and TRBJ1-5; D uncertain. Germline loops: CDR1 LGHNA, CDR2 YNFKEQ. The CDR3 length is 16 residues. Trimming stripped 0 bases from V and 1 base from J, with 10 bases between. The CDR3 loop reads CASSQDKGLSNQPQHF. For the CDR3, the DNA is TGTGCCAGCAGCCAAGATAAGGGCCTGAGCAATCAGCCCCAGCATTTT.